This T cell receptor beta chain originates from a study of blood T cell repertoires in COVID-19. Whole-study context: Acute and convalescent COVID-19 samples came from the United States, Italy and Spain.

Data came from immunoSEQ multiplex PCR; TCRdb stores just in-frame clones and leaves some out. Found here are a few hundred thousand clones, roughly nine tenths of them singletons; the top ten hold approximately 1%. The V end was cut by 4 bases, the J end by 4 bases, with 14 bases between. Looked up from germline, CDR1 is SGHNT and CDR2 is YYREEE (reference sequence). The CDR3 loop spans 14 amino acids. Ages ranged from about 18 to 89 years, with residence in under 25 US areas. The receptor was derived from a man younger than 30 who had recovered from COVID-19. Sequencing was performed on PBMCs or T cells enriched from blood (not recorded which). J is TRBJ1-1 and V is TRBV5-4; the D gene is possibly TRBD1 (6 bases). In DNA, the CDR3 is TGTGCCAGCAGCCCGAGGGGGGGTTTCACTGAAGCTTTCTTT. Its protein is CASSPRGGFTEAFF.